These T cell receptor beta chains were read from a single sample in a study of blood T cells in healthy people across ages. TCRdb re-called the 5' RACE reads through MiXCR, storing one row per CDR3 protein. The repertoire consists of some 710,000 distinct CDR3 sequences, with approximately 22% occurring once and the leading ten covering roughly 22%. Input material: blood. All receptors come from an older man in good health. CDR3s include the opening cysteine and the closing phenylalanine or tryptophan. The D gene is left open where the match is weak. Part of the rows lack a size; the others show once, few, many or a class for expanded clones.

>TRBD2|TRBV7-2|TRBJ2-3|NA
TGTGCCAGCAGCAACCCGATAGCGGGACCTAGCACAGATACGCAGTATTTT
CASSNPIAGPSTDTQYF
>NA|TRBV2|TRBJ2-7|NA
TGTGCCAGCGCAACAGTTTTCGCCTACGAGCAGTACTTC
CASATVFAYEQYF
>NA|TRBV12-3/TRBV12-4|TRBJ1-1|few
TGTGCCAGCAGCCTTTCTGGGCCCACTGAAGCTTTCTTT
CASSLSGPTEAFF
>NA|TRBV20-1|TRBJ2-5|NA
TGCAGTGCTAGAGATAGACGGGGGGCCACCCTCCAAGAGACCCAGTACTTC
CSARDRRGATLQETQYF
>NA|TRBV7-9|TRBJ2-2|NA
TGTGCCAGCAGCGACGACACCGGGGAGCTGTTTTTT
CASSDDTGELFF
>NA|TRBV10-1|TRBJ1-2|NA
TGCGCCAGCAGTGAGACAGCCGACTATGGCTACACCTTC
CASSETADYGYTF
>TRBD2|TRBV19|TRBJ2-1|NA
TGTGCCAGTAGTATCCTAGCGGGGGAATCCAATGAGCAGTTCTTC
CASSILAGESNEQFF
>NA|TRBV9|TRBJ2-3|many
TGTGCCAGCAGCCCCGGATCTGGCACAGATACGCAGTATTTT
CASSPGSGTDTQYF
>TRBD1|TRBV20-1|TRBJ1-4|few
TGCAGTGCTAGAGACCCGACTCAGGGGGCGAATGAAAAACTGTTTTTT
CSARDPTQGANEKLFF
>NA|TRBV5-6|TRBJ1-4|NA
TGTGCCAGCAGCTTGGATGGGGATTGGCGTGAAAAACTGTTTTTT
CASSLDGDWREKLFF
>TRBD1|TRBV20-1|TRBJ1-4|NA
TGCAGTGCTTTTCCAGGGGGCGCAGAAAAACTGTTTTTT
CSAFPGGAEKLFF
>TRBD1|TRBV12-3/TRBV12-4|TRBJ1-2|few
TGTGCCAGCAGTTTAGAGCAGGGGGGTGGCTATGGCTACACCTTC
CASSLEQGGGYGYTF
>TRBD1|TRBV28|TRBJ2-3|NA
TGTGCCAGCAGTTTAGCTGGGACAGGAAAAGATACGCAGTATTTT
CASSLAGTGKDTQYF
>NA|TRBV21-1|TRBJ1-1|NA
TGTGCCAGCACCCTCGGAAACCAGGGGTGGGACACTGAAGCTTTCTTT
CASTLGNQGWDTEAFF
>TRBD1|TRBV4-3|TRBJ2-5|NA
TGCGCCAGCAGCCAACGGACAGGACAAGAGACCCAGTACTTC
CASSQRTGQETQYF
>NA|TRBV7-9|TRBJ1-1|many
TGTGCCAGCAGCTTAGACGCGTTCACTGAAGCTTTCTTT
CASSLDAFTEAFF
>NA|TRBV29-1|TRBJ2-5|NA
TGCAGCGTTGACAGGTCAGGGATAGAGACCCAGTACTTC
CSVDRSGIETQYF
>NA|TRBV7-8|TRBJ1-6|few
TGTGCCAGCAGCTTAGCAGGGGTCGGTTCACCCCTCCACTTT
CASSLAGVGSPLHF
>TRBD2|TRBV7-9|TRBJ2-5|NA
TGTGCCAGCAGCCCCGTCGGGACTAAACCCACCTTC
CASSPVGTKPTF
>TRBD2|TRBV20-1|TRBJ2-7|few
TGCAGTGCTAGAGATAGGGACTACCTCTACGAGCAGTACTTC
CSARDRDYLYEQYF
>TRBD2|TRBV29-1|TRBJ2-3|NA
TGCAGCGTTGAAGGGACTAGCGGTCCTAGCACAGATACGCAGTATTTT
CSVEGTSGPSTDTQYF
>NA|TRBV28|TRBJ2-3|NA
TGTGCCAGCAGTTTATACGCCAGTGTTACAGATACGCAGTATTTT
CASSLYASVTDTQYF
>TRBD2|TRBV7-9|TRBJ2-3|many
TGTGCCAGCAGCTTGCCACTAGCGGGGGCCAACACAGATACGCAGTATTTT
CASSLPLAGANTDTQYF
>TRBD2|TRBV20-1|TRBJ2-4|few
TGCAGTGCCTTTAGCGGGGCTTCTTGGGCCCGAAACATTCAGTACTTC
CSAFSGASWARNIQYF